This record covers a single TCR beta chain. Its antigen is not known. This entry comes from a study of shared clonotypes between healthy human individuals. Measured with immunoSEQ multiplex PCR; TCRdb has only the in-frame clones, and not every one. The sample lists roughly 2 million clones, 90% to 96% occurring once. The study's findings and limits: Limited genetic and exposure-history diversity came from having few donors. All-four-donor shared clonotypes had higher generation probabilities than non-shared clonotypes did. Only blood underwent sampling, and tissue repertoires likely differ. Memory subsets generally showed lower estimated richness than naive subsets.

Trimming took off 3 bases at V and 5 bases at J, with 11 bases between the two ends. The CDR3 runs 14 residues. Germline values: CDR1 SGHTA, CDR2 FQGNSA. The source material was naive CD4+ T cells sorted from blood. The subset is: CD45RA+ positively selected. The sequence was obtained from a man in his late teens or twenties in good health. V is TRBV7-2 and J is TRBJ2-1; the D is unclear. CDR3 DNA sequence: TGTGCCAGCAGCTTCAACAGTGGGGACAATGAGCAGTTCTTC. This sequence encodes CASSFNSGDNEQFF.